This TCR beta chain was found in a study of beta chain features in type 1 diabetes. Whole-study findings and limits: These data did not resolve whether HLA type affects TCRB rearrangement. Patients and controls would be equally affected if PCR favored shorter templates.

The sequenced template was cDNA made from the entire isolated RNA. Only in-frame clones appear in the TCRdb table, and some are missing; sequencing was by immunoSEQ multiplex PCR. The table shows about 40,000 clones, with approximately 49% occurring only once. Turning to this clone: Antigen unknown.

The CDR3 loop spans 12 amino acids. The germline CDR1 and CDR2 sequences are MNHNS and SASEGT. V was cut by 6 bases and J by 2 bases, with 7 bases left in between. The chain uses TRBV6-1 and TRBJ2-5; perhaps TRBD1 as D (5 bases). Sequences were obtained from central memory CD4+ T cells from blood. The source of this sequence is a woman aged 18-29 years in good health. The CDR3 bases are TGTGCCAGCAGGAGACAGCAAGAGACCCAGTACTTC. Residues: CASRRQQETQYF.